The sequence of this T cell receptor beta chain was determined in a study of preoperative IRX-2 immunotherapy in early breast cancer. Treatment given: preoperative locoregional IRX-2 cytokine immunotherapy. Patients received preoperative, locoregional IRX-2 cytokine immunotherapy in a phase Ib study. The CDR3 runs to 13 residues. V lost 5 bases, J lost 8 bases, and 16 bases lay in between. Germline V gene sequence: CDR1 SGHKS, CDR2 YYEKEE (reference sequence). Profiled with immunoSEQ multiplex PCR; TCRdb holds only in-frame clones, not every one. The table has around 25,000 clones, 90% to 95% seen once.

Sequencing was performed on tumor tissue, taken after IRX-2 immunotherapy. This sequence was found in a human donor with breast cancer. V gene TRBV5-5 combines with J gene TRBJ1-2, with TRBD1 as a possible D gene (6 bases). Written as DNA, the CDR3 is TGTGCCAGCAGTTTGACAGGCCCGGTGGGCTACACCTTC. It specifies CASSLTGPVGYTF.